A single sample is the source of the 28 T cell receptor beta chains below, sequenced in a study of regulatory T cells in long-lasting Graves disease. Both iRepertoire HTBI primers and Arm-PCR of CDR3 regions were used to build the TCR beta libraries. TCRdb recomputed calls from the multiplex PCR reads with MiXCR, one row per CDR3 protein. This sample has approximately 250,000 distinct CDR3 sequences, with about 18% found just once. Stated time point: newly diagnosed GD, antithyroid drugs for less than 3 months. The TCR library was prepared using RNA isolated from PBMCs. Sequenced here: peripheral blood mononuclear cells (PBMCs), sampled at new diagnosis, from a patient treated with antithyroid drugs. The receptors stem from a female donor with Graves disease.

This clonotype was observed a few times. The chain links TRBV5-8 to TRBJ2-3; 8 bases fit TRBD1. The germline V gene has CDR1 SGHTS and CDR2 YDEGEE. V lost 0 bases to trimming and J lost 0 bases; unmatched junction nucleotides: 12. The CDR3 runs 19 residues. The CDR3 protein is CASSLGLGQERTSTDTQYF. Written as DNA, the CDR3 is TGTGCCAGCAGCTTGGGCCTGGGACAGGAGAGAACTAGCACAGATACGCAGTATTTT.

Details on this clonotype: Its ends do not fully match the called genes, so a read error is possible. The chain combines TRBV12-3 or TRBV12-4 with TRBJ1-6, with D hard to call. The CDR3 contains 17 residues. This CDR3 is CASTERLGRASNPPFHF. CDR3 nucleotide sequence: TGTGCCAGCACCGAACGGCTAGGACGGGCCTCTAATCCACCCTTCCACTTT.

In its sample, this clonotype was seen many times. The genes are TRBV20-1 and TRBJ1-2, with a tentative D call TRBD1 (6 bases). CDR1 and CDR2 from the germline V gene are DFQATT and SNEGSKA (reference sequence). V was clipped by 1 base and J by 4 bases, with 13 bases between them. The CDR3 totals 14 residues. CDR3 loop: CSARVQGLGYGYTF. The CDR3 DNA sequence: TGCAGTGCTAGAGTCCAGGGGCTTGGCTATGGCTACACCTTC.

This clonotype appeared many times. A junction end diverges from the germline sequence, so it may reflect a read error. The chain couples TRBV5-1 to TRBJ2-5; a possible D gene is TRBD1 (5 bases). The germline gives CDR1 SGHRS, CDR2 YFSETQ. The CDR3 sequence is 16 residues long. CDR3 nucleotide sequence: TGTGCCAGCAGCTTCGGCCAGGGTGGGGTCCAAGAGACCCAGTACTTC. Its translation: CASSFGQGGVQETQYF.

The rearrangement joins TRBV12-3 or TRBV12-4 to TRBJ2-5, with 7 nucleotides matching TRBD2. Trimming took 3 bases from V and 7 from J; bases not matched to a gene: 8. The CDR3 sequence is 14 residues long. The CDR3 loop reads CASSLGGPPGTQYF. Here the CDR3 DNA reads TGTGCCAGCAGTTTGGGAGGGCCCCCGGGGACCCAGTACTTC.

This clonotype was counted many times. The CDR3 spells CAWKNSQGGEAFF. CDR3 coding DNA: TGTGCCTGGAAAAACTCCCAGGGAGGTGAAGCTTTCTTT. This rearrangement joins TRBV30 to TRBJ1-1, with D tentatively TRBD1 (5 bases). CDR1 GTSNPN and CDR2 SVGIG come from the germline V gene (reference sequence). This CDR3 is 13 amino acids long. V was shortened by 4 bases and J by 7 bases, with 16 bases between the two germline ends.

This clonotype appeared many times. V gene TRBV10-2 combines with J gene TRBJ2-2; 8 bases are a match to TRBD1. Germline V lookup: CDR1 WSHSY, CDR2 SAAADI. V shed 6 bases, J shed 5 bases, and the junction held 2 bases outside the gene matches. The CDR3 consists of 13 residues. The CDR3 DNA reads as TGCGCCAGCAGGCGACAGGGGACCGGGGAGCTGTTTTTT. This encodes CASRRQGTGELFF.

The sample holds many counts of this clonotype. CDR3 sequence: CASSTPWGTMNTEAFF. CDR3 nucleotides: TGTGCCAGCAGCACCCCTTGGGGGACCATGAACACTGAAGCTTTCTTT. The chain combines TRBV5-8 with TRBJ1-1, with D possibly matching TRBD1 (5 bases). The CDR3 is 16 residues long. Germline V gene lookup returns CDR1 SGHTS and CDR2 YDEGEE. V was clipped by 4 bases and J by 0 bases, with 16 bases between them.

This clonotype was seen more than once but under ten times. DNA of the CDR3: TGCAGTGCTACAACGGGACCGCTTAATCAGCCCCAGCATTTT. Amino acids: CSATTGPLNQPQHF. This rearrangement joins TRBV20-1 to TRBJ1-5; D might be TRBD1 (5 bases). Trimming left V 4 bases short and J 4 bases short, with 14 bases between. Germline assignment: CDR1 DFQATT and CDR2 SNEGSKA (reference sequence). CDR3 length equals 14 residues.

This clonotype was detected ten times or more. J is TRBJ1-5 and V is TRBV19; 9 positions match TRBD1. Germline CDR1 is LNHDA and CDR2 is SQIVND (reference sequence). V lost 5 bases, J lost 3 bases, and 5 bases stayed unmatched. This CDR3 region has 15 residues. Here the CDR3 reads CASSATGGDNQPQHF. The CDR3 DNA follows: TGTGCCAGTAGTGCGACAGGGGGTGACAATCAGCCCCAGCATTTT.

The V and J genes are TRBV7-8 and TRBJ2-7; 12 nucleotides align to TRBD2. Losses at the gene ends were 3 bases for V and 6 bases for J; bases not matched to a gene: 12. Germline V gene sequence: CDR1 SGHVS, CDR2 FQNEAQ. This CDR3 has 17 amino acids. Here the CDR3 reads CASSFPLAGGPWGEQYF. In nucleotides, the CDR3 is TGTGCCAGCAGCTTTCCCCTAGCGGGAGGGCCCTGGGGCGAGCAGTACTTC. The full variable domain, with the rest looked up from reference TRBV7-8 and TRBJ2-7, is GAGVSQSPRYKVAKRGQDVALRCDPISGHVSLFWYQQALGQGPEFLTYFQNEAQLDKSGLPSDRFFAERPEGSVSTLKIQRTQQEDSAVYLCASSFPLAGGPWGEQYFGPGTRLTVT.

This clonotype was counted ten times or more. The chain employs TRBV19 and TRBJ2-1; D may be TRBD1 (6 bases). Germline assignment: CDR1 LNHDA and CDR2 SQIVND (reference sequence). The CDR3 is made up of 12 amino acids. The V gene lost 6 bases and the J gene lost 8 bases, with 11 bases spanning the gap. The CDR3 protein is CASRAAGDEQFF. CDR3 nucleotide sequence: TGTGCCAGTAGGGCGGCAGGGGATGAGCAGTTCTTC.

This clonotype was counted only a few times. A junction boundary mismatches the germline segment, possibly from a read error. This chain uses TRBV5-1 with TRBJ1-1; D call uncertain. Germline V CDR1 and CDR2: SGHRS, YFSETQ. CDR3 length: 14 residues. CDR3 region: CAGSLEGLNTEAFF. The CDR3, as DNA: TGCGCCGGCAGCTTGGAGGGCTTGAACACTGAAGCTTTCTTT. Combining the CDR3 with reference TRBV5-1 and TRBJ1-1 gives the whole variable domain KAGVTQTPRYLIKTRGQQVTLSCSPISGHRSVSWYQQTPGQGLQFLFEYFSETQRNKGNFPGRFSGRQFSNSRSEMNVSTLELGDSALYLCAGSLEGLNTEAFFGQGTRLTVV.

This clonotype came up many times. V usage is TRBV15 and J usage is TRBJ2-5, with 7 bases aligning to TRBD2. CDR3 length: 13 residues. Germline CDR1 LNHNV, CDR2 YYDKDF (reference sequence). J lost 4 bases, V lost 3 bases, and 2 bases had no gene match. The CDR3 nucleotides read TGTGCCACCAGCAGTTGGGAGGGAGAGACCCAGTACTTC. Its protein product is CATSSWEGETQYF. The whole variable domain, remainder taken from reference TRBV15 and TRBJ2-5, is DAMVIQNPRYQVTQFGKPVTLSCSQTLNHNVMYWYQQKSSQAPKLLFHYYDKDFNNEADTPDNFQSRRPNTSFCFLDIRSPGLGDTAMYLCATSSWEGETQYFGPGTRLLVL.

This clonotype was seen at least ten times. The chain recombines TRBV7-6 with TRBJ1-4, with 8 positions matching TRBD1. This CDR3 comprises 14 residues. The germline CDR1 and CDR2 sequences are SGHVS and FNYEAQ. V shed 5 bases and J 10 bases; nucleotides not matched to a gene: 9. CDR3 region: CASSLGQGIGKLFF. The CDR3 nucleotides are TGTGCCAGCAGCCTCGGACAGGGTATTGGAAAACTGTTTTTT.

This clonotype appeared once. A far larger clone is only one base removed, so a read error is likely. The V gene is TRBV2, the J gene TRBJ2-7; no clear D. V lost 7 bases and J lost 7, with 23 bases in between. This CDR3 spans 15 amino acids. Germline assignment: CDR1 SNHLY and CDR2 FYNNEI. CDR3 sequence: CASMRSESSYNEQYF. The CDR3 DNA reads as TGTGCCAGCATGCGGTCTGAGAGCTCCTACAATGAGCAGTACTTC.

The V call is TRBV2, the J call TRBJ2-3, with 9 bases identical to TRBD1. CDR1 is SNHLY and CDR2 is FYNNEI in the germline V gene. CDR3 length: 17 amino acids. Trimming at V came to 2 bases and at J to 4 bases, leaving 10 bases not matched to a gene. Written as DNA, the CDR3 is TGTGCCAGCAGTGAAATCGGGACAGGGAAAGGCCCAGATACGCAGTATTTT. Translation gives CASSEIGTGKGPDTQYF.

This chain uses TRBV4-1 with TRBJ2-5; unclear D gene. Germline-derived CDR1 and CDR2 are MGHRA and YSYEKL. This CDR3 comprises 13 residues. The V end lost 2 bases, the J end lost 5 bases, and 9 bases lay between the germline ends. The CDR3 reads CASSQPGMETQYF. The CDR3 region has the DNA TGCGCCAGCAGCCAACCTGGGATGGAGACCCAGTACTTC.

This clonotype came up a few times. A much larger clone sits a single nucleotide away, making a read error possible. No conserved phenylalanine or tryptophan is present at the end of the CDR3, so a read error is the likely explanation. This sequence joins TRBV29-1 and TRBJ2-3, with D possibly TRBD1 on 6 matching bases. TRBJ1-1 matches the DNA end more closely, so the J call is doubtful. Per the germline V gene, CDR1 is SQVTM and CDR2 is ANQGSEA. The CDR3 totals 13 residues. CDR3 coding DNA: TGCAGCGCACAACAGGGAGGGAGGAATGAAGCTTTCCTT. This gives the protein CSAQQGGRNEAFL.

The sample holds many counts of this clonotype. This may be a read error, as it is one base from a much larger clone. V is TRBV12-3 or TRBV12-4 and J is TRBJ1-1; a weak D match, TRBD1 (5 bases). The CDR3 is 11 residues long. CDR3 sequence reads: CASSEGTEASF. DNA of the CDR3: TGTGCCAGCAGTGAGGGGACTGAAGCTTCCTTT.

Ten or more counts support this clonotype. The rearrangement links TRBV7-2 to TRBJ1-2; tentatively, D is TRBD1 (6 bases). The V gene lost 5 bases and the J gene lost 4 bases, with 17 bases spanning the gap. The CDR3 contains 15 residues. Germline V gene sequence: CDR1 SGHTA, CDR2 FQGNSA. In DNA form, the CDR3 reads TGTGCCAGCAGCCCTGAGGGGGGGTTTTTCTATGGCTACACCTTC. Amino acids: CASSPEGGFFYGYTF.

The sample holds a few counts of this clonotype. This sequence joins TRBV13 and TRBJ2-6, with D possibly being TRBD1 or TRBD2 (5 bases each). Germline V CDR1 and CDR2: PRHDT, FYEKMQ (reference sequence). V gave up 11 bases and J gave up 1 base, with 15 bases separating them. This CDR3 comprises 15 residues. CDR3 nucleotide sequence: TGTGCCCAGGGACGATTGTTGTCTGGGGCCAACGTCCTGACTTTC. This codes for CAQGRLLSGANVLTF.

This clonotype was seen ten or more times. This sequence joins TRBV20-1 and TRBJ1-1; TRBD1 is a possible D gene (6 bases). The length of the CDR3 is 16 residues. CDR1 is DFQATT and CDR2 is SNEGSKA in the germline V gene (reference sequence). The V gene lost 0 bases and the J gene lost 10 bases, with 24 bases spanning the gap. In DNA form, the CDR3 reads TGCAGTGCTAGAGAAAACAGGGCCGGAAGAACATTTTCAGCTTTCTTT. It is translated as CSARENRAGRTFSAFF.

This clonotype showed up just once. The V gene is TRBV29-1, the J gene TRBJ1-4; D remains ambiguous. The germline CDR1 and CDR2 sequences are SQVTM and ANQGSEA. V lost 4 bases, J lost 8 bases, and 5 bases lay in between. CDR3 length: 10 amino acids. Written as DNA, the CDR3 is TGCAGCGTTGGACGGGAAAAACTGTTTTTT. Translation: CSVGREKLFF.

This clonotype showed up many times. CDR3 sequence reads: CASTQGWGADTQYF. In DNA, the CDR3 is TGCGCCAGCACCCAGGGGTGGGGTGCCGATACGCAGTATTTT. The rearrangement uses TRBV5-1 and TRBJ2-3, with D possibly matching TRBD1 (6 bases). The germline CDR1 and CDR2 sequences are SGHRS and YFSETQ. The CDR3 consists of 14 residues. V shed 6 bases and J shed 6 bases, with 17 bases lying between them.

This clonotype was picked up many times. The gene calls are TRBV28 and TRBJ2-1, with D maybe TRBD1 (6 bases). Germline lookup yields CDR1 MDHEN and CDR2 SYDVKM. Trimming cost V 7 bases and J 0 bases, with 13 bases left between them. This CDR3 region has 15 residues. CDR3 sequence reads: CASKGGVDSYNEQFF. CDR3 DNA sequence: TGTGCCAGCAAAGGGGGAGTGGACTCCTACAATGAGCAGTTCTTC.

In this sample, this clonotype turned up many times. The DNA for the CDR3 is TGCGCCAGCAGCTTCACCGAGCGGGAGGGCCGGGGAGAGACCCAGTACTTC. It is translated as CASSFTEREGRGETQYF. V usage is TRBV5-1 and J usage is TRBJ2-5; 10 nucleotides agree with TRBD2. Germline lookup yields CDR1 SGHRS and CDR2 YFSETQ. Unmatched junction bases numbered 11, after V lost 2 bases and J lost 4 bases. CDR3 size: 17 residues.

This clonotype was picked up many times. V and J are TRBV10-3 and TRBJ1-2; possible D gene TRBD1, 5 bases. This CDR3 has 13 residues. The V and J ends lost 2 bases and 4 bases respectively, with 8 bases between them. Germline lookup yields CDR1 ENHRY and CDR2 SYGVKD. The CDR3 sequence: CAISEEGTYGYTF. In DNA form, the CDR3 reads TGTGCCATCAGTGAGGAAGGGACCTATGGCTACACCTTC.